Below are 15 T cell receptor beta chains sequenced from a single sample in a study of Graves' ophthalmopathy and Graves' hyperthyroidism. Amplified material comprised TCR beta CDR3 regions derived from RNA transcripts. HTBI-primed RT-PCR formed the first round, and a multiplex PCR formed the second. TCRdb used MiXCR to reprocess the multiplex PCR reads, holding one entry per CDR3 protein. The sample holds roughly 420,000 distinct CDR3 sequences; around 21% are singletons and the top ten take 2.5% to 3.5%. The sample comprised peripheral blood. The receptor set was obtained from a woman under 30 with stable Graves' hyperthyroidism.

This clonotype was observed at least ten times. The chain links TRBV7-2 to TRBJ1-1, with D possibly TRBD1 on 5 matching bases. This CDR3 contains 17 residues. Germline V gene data show CDR1 as SGHTA and CDR2 as FQGNSA. V lost 5 bases to trimming and J lost 3 bases, with 22 bases between them. The CDR3 DNA is TGTGCCAGCAGCCAACCGGGCTGGGGGGTCCGGGACACTGAAGCTTTCTTT. Translating gives CASSQPGWGVRDTEAFF.

This clonotype was seen at least ten times. The chain uses TRBV19 and TRBJ2-7, with a weak D call TRBD1 (5 bases). This CDR3 spans 16 amino acids. V lost 0 bases and J 6 bases, leaving 18 bases between the germline ends. Germline-derived CDR1 and CDR2 are LNHDA and SQIVND (reference sequence). CDR3 DNA sequence: TGTGCCAGTAGTATAGACCAGACCGGACAAGCGAGCGAGCAGTACTTC. It is translated as CASSIDQTGQASEQYF.

In its sample, this clonotype was seen many times. The chain links TRBV6-5 to TRBJ1-2; D is possibly TRBD1 (6 bases). There are 13 residues in the CDR3. Looked up from germline, CDR1 is MNHEY and CDR2 is SVGAGI. V was cut by 6 bases and J by 7 bases, with 15 bases left in between. The CDR3 spells CASRVHREAGYTF. CDR3 DNA: TGTGCCAGCAGAGTTCACAGGGAGGCTGGCTACACCTTC.

This clonotype was detected ten times or more. This sequence joins TRBV28 and TRBJ2-2; D not certain. V lost 5 bases to trimming and J lost 4 bases, with 11 bases between them. The germline V gene encodes CDR1 MDHEN and CDR2 SYDVKM. The CDR3 has 14 amino acids. CDR3 DNA: TGTGCCAGCAGTCTGAGTTGGGGCACCGGGGAGCTGTTTTTT. Its protein product is CASSLSWGTGELFF.

The sample holds many counts of this clonotype. The CDR3 coding sequence is TGTGCCAGCAGCGCGAAGGCTAGCGACTACGAGCAGTACTTC. It encodes CASSAKASDYEQYF. V gene TRBV6-2 or TRBV6-3 combines with J gene TRBJ2-7; tentatively, D is TRBD2 (6 bases). Germline values: CDR1 MNHEY, CDR2 SVGEGT. The V and J ends lost 6 bases and 3 bases respectively, with 15 bases between them. The CDR3 consists of 14 residues.

In this sample, this clonotype turned up a few times. The J gene is TRBJ1-3, the V gene TRBV12-3 or TRBV12-4; unclear D gene. V was shortened by 0 bases and J by 9 bases, with 9 bases between the two germline ends. CDR3 size: 13 residues. As DNA, the CDR3 is TGTGCCAGCAGTTTAGCGGAGGGTAGCACCATATATTTT. Its protein product is CASSLAEGSTIYF.

This clonotype has a count of ten or more. The gene calls are TRBV7-6 and TRBJ2-7, with D perhaps TRBD2 (7 bases). Trimming left V 5 bases short and J 9 bases short, with 14 bases between. Germline loops: CDR1 SGHVS, CDR2 FNYEAQ. There are 12 residues in the CDR3. CDR3 residues: CASSKGGDRQYF. In DNA, the CDR3 is TGTGCCAGCAGCAAAGGGGGGGACCGGCAGTACTTC.

This chain joins TRBV28 and TRBJ1-2; D might be TRBD1 (6 bases). The CDR3 has 14 amino acids. Germline CDR1 MDHEN, CDR2 SYDVKM. The ends were cut back, 5 bases at V and 1 base at J, with 11 bases in the middle. CDR3 residues: CASSAGHLNYGYTF. The CDR3 nucleotides read TGTGCCAGCAGTGCGGGACACCTTAACTATGGCTACACCTTC.

At least ten counts were recorded for this clonotype. The chain couples TRBV12-3 or TRBV12-4 to TRBJ1-2; 9 positions agree with TRBD1. Losses at the gene ends were 1 base for V and 7 bases for J; bases not matched to a gene: 1. The CDR3 has 13 amino acids. CDR3 sequence: CASSLDRGPGYTF. Here the CDR3 DNA reads TGTGCCAGCAGTTTAGACAGGGGGCCTGGCTACACCTTC.

In its sample, this clonotype was seen a few times. This chain connects TRBV27 to TRBJ1-6, with D tentatively TRBD1 (5 bases). This CDR3 region has 13 residues. Trimming removed 7 bases from V and 10 bases from J, with 14 bases in between. CDR1 and CDR2 (germline): MNHEY, SMNVEV (reference sequence). CDR3 sequence: CASKRTTTSPLHF. CDR3 coding DNA: TGTGCCAGCAAAAGGACAACAACCTCACCCCTCCACTTT.

This clonotype came up many times. This sequence joins TRBV6-2 or TRBV6-3 and TRBJ2-2, with a tentative D call TRBD2 (5 bases). V lost 0 bases and J lost 5, with 10 bases in between. This CDR3 comprises 15 residues. Germline V gene lookup returns CDR1 MNHEY and CDR2 SVGEGT. The CDR3 region has the DNA TGTGCCAGCAGTTACTCTGCAGAGCGGACCGGGGAGCTGTTTTTT. Protein: CASSYSAERTGELFF.

The chain employs TRBV30 and TRBJ1-2; 10 positions agree with TRBD1. The CDR3 extends over 15 amino acids. Germline V gives CDR1 GTSNPN, CDR2 SVGIG (reference sequence). V was pared by 1 base and J by 7 bases, with 9 bases of the junction left unmatched. The CDR3 here is CAWSGDRGPSGGYTF. The CDR3 DNA reads as TGTGCCTGGAGTGGGGACAGGGGCCCTAGCGGTGGCTACACCTTC.

This clonotype appeared many times. This chain's CDR3 is CASGSGTEAFF. Written as DNA, the CDR3 is TGTGCTAGTGGTTCTGGCACTGAAGCTTTCTTT. The chain combines TRBV12-5 with TRBJ1-1; D remains ambiguous. Trimming took off 4 bases at V and 4 bases at J, with 4 bases between the two ends. CDR1 LGHNT and CDR2 FRNRAP come from the germline V gene. This CDR3 comprises 11 residues.

There are many counts of this clonotype. V is TRBV24-1 and J is TRBJ2-7; 9 bases are a match to TRBD1. The CDR3 runs to 15 residues. V dropped 2 bases and J dropped 2; count of bases not matched to a gene: 3. Germline V lookup: CDR1 KGHDR, CDR2 SFDVKD. CDR3 nucleotide sequence: TGTGCCACCAGTGATTCGAGGACAGGGGCCTACGAGCAGTACTTC. This sequence encodes CATSDSRTGAYEQYF.

The sample holds many counts of this clonotype. V gene TRBV2 combines with J gene TRBJ1-2; no definite D call. The CDR3 runs 14 residues. Trimming pared 0 bases from V and 8 bases from J, leaving 13 bases between. Germline assignment: CDR1 SNHLY and CDR2 FYNNEI. CDR3 DNA: TGTGCCAGCAGTGAAGCCTTCGGGGTGCGGGGCTACACCTTC. This codes for CASSEAFGVRGYTF.